This TCR beta chain was captured by sequencing in a study of response to subunit inactivated influenza vaccine (dated by TCRdb to the late 2010s). General notes on the study: Deep quantitative T cell receptor repertoire profiling was used in the study to track responses to a trivalent subunit inactivated influenza vaccine.

Including the terminal cysteine and phenylalanine, the CDR3 comprises 13 residues. The CDR3 DNA has 39 bases and is translated from base 1. V lost 6 bases and J lost 5 bases, and the count of bases not matched to a germline gene is 8. CDR1 and CDR2, looked up from the germline V gene, are SQVTM and ANQGSEA. The method behind the library was RT-PCR. TCRdb names Illumina HiSeq 2500 as the instrument used. TCRdb reprocessed the public reads (quality trimming at Q25 with fastp, clone calling with MiXCR) and kept in-frame beta chains. Each CDR3 protein appears once, grouped with its most common genes and DNA. The sample table holds 400,000 to 550,000 distinct CDR3 sequences, of which 25% were seen once. The biggest ten clones account for 1.5% to 2% of the sample. Findings and caveats that apply to the study as a whole: According to the authors, only a limited number of new T cells may be recruited by each seasonal influenza vaccination.

Details on this clonotype: Its antigen is not yet known. No base qualities exist here, and no much larger clone lies one base off it.

This receptor chain uses TRBV29-1 and TRBJ1-2; TRBD1 matches 8 bases in the middle. Material: CD4+ T cells sorted from PBMCs, obtained 5 days after vaccination. The receptor was isolated from a man aged 50 to 60 who received an inactivated influenza vaccine. Donor details come from another sample of the same person, matched by shared clones. At the DNA level, the sequence is TGCAGCGTCTCCAGGACAGGGAAATATGGCTACACCTTC. Translated, it gives CSVSRTGKYGYTF.